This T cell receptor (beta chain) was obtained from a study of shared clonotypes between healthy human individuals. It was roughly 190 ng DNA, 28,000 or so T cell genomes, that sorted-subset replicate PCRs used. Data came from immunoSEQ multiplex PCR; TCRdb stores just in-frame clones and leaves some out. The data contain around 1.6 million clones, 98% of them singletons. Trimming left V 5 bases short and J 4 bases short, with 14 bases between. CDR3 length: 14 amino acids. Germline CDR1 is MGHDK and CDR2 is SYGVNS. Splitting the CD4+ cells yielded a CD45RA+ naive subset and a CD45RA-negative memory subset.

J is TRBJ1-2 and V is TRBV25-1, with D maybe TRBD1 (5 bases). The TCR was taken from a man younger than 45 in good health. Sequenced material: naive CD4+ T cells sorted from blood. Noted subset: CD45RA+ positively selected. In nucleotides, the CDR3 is TGTGCCAGCAGTACCTTGGAGCAGGGCTATGGCTACACCTTC. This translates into CASSTLEQGYGYTF.